The T cell receptor (beta chain) described here comes from a study of regulatory and conventional T cells in RAG deficiency. This clone was counted once. Its specificity is not known. Regulatory T cells were sorted from blood as CD4+ CD25-high CD127-low cells. TCRdb's table, derived via immunoSEQ multiplex PCR, lists solely in-frame clones and lacks some. The top ten clones hold roughly 1.3% of a sample with about 9,400 clones, roughly 90% of them seen once. The study, taken as a whole, reports: In Omenn syndrome, Treg and Tconv repertoires overlapped >75%. Other subsets showed roughly 9.9-fold reductions, but Treg unique TCR beta sequences fell roughly 93-fold in these patients.

V lost 5 bases and J lost 0; bases outside the gene matches: 7. The CDR3 covers 15 residues. CDR1 is SGHAT, CDR2 FQDESV, per germline (reference sequence). These data were also filed under a second study, of regulatory T cells. Turning to that study: The PCR used 52 TRBV and 13 TRBJ primers.

This sequence was found in a human donor in good health. The chain combines TRBV11-1 with TRBJ2-7; 7 positions match TRBD1. Sequenced: Tregs sorted from blood. CDR3 protein: CASSPQGVPSYEQYF. CDR3 sequence (DNA): TGTGCCAGCAGCCCGCAGGGGGTTCCCTCCTACGAGCAGTACTTC.